This entry lists 28 T cell receptor beta chains sequenced from one sample in a study of T cells expressing NK-cell markers. Following a re-call of the 5' RACE reads, TCRdb has one entry per CDR3 protein and lacks DNA. The sample table includes some 460,000 distinct CDR3 sequences. Sequencing was carried out using blood T cells: a sorted CD56 or NKG2C T cell subset, CD4+ or CD8+ T cells, or bulk PBMC T cells (not recorded which). The receptors here all came from a woman in her fifties or sixties in good health.

The V and J genes are TRBV9 and TRBJ2-3; lacking DNA, the TRBD1 call made by TCRdb goes unchecked. Germline V gene data show CDR1 as SGDLS and CDR2 as YYNGEE. The CDR3 extends over 15 amino acids. The CDR3: CASSVTSGPTDTQYF.

The chain joins TRBV27 to TRBJ1-2; the D call of TRBD1 rests on TCRdb alone, since no DNA is present to check it. CDR3 length equals 13 residues. CDR1 MNHEY and CDR2 SMNVEV come from the germline V gene (reference sequence). This CDR3 reads CASSPTGVYGYTF.

The rearrangement joins TRBV24-1 to TRBJ2-1. The CDR3 has 12 amino acids. Germline V CDR1 and CDR2: KGHDR, SFDVKD. This chain's CDR3 is CATSPRGDRQFF.

V is TRBV6-6 and J is TRBJ1-5; the TCRdb D gene call, TRBD1, has no DNA to confirm it. CDR1 MNHNY and CDR2 SVGAGI come from the germline V gene (reference sequence). CDR3 length equals 15 residues. The CDR3 spells CASGGWKVNNQPQHF.

This chain joins TRBV6-6 and TRBJ2-7; the TCRdb D gene call, TRBD1, has no DNA to confirm it. The CDR3 consists of 14 residues. Germline assignment: CDR1 MNHNY and CDR2 SVGAGI (reference sequence). CDR3: CASSYTGHAYEQYF.

V gene TRBV7-6 combines with J gene TRBJ2-5; TCRdb picks TRBD1, but there is no DNA to check that call. Germline assignment: CDR1 SGHVS and CDR2 FNYEAQ. The CDR3 covers 15 residues. CDR3: CASSSFRQIQETQYF.

The CDR3 loop is CASSLGVPSGYTF. The chain links TRBV7-9 to TRBJ1-2. This CDR3 spans 13 amino acids. Germline assignment: CDR1 SEHNR and CDR2 FQNEAQ (reference sequence).

The chain employs TRBV6-5 and TRBJ2-3; the D call of TRBD2 rests on TCRdb alone, since no DNA is present to check it. Germline CDR1 MNHEY, CDR2 SVGAGI. The CDR3 runs 16 residues. CDR3 residues: CASSAQGLAVTDTQYF.

This rearrangement joins TRBV7-3 to TRBJ2-2; the TRBD2 assignment by TCRdb is unverifiable without DNA. Germline CDR1 is SGHTA and CDR2 is FQGTGA. CDR3 size: 21 residues. CDR3 amino acids: CASSLFPRLVAGAANTGELFF.

The chain links TRBV25-1 to TRBJ2-7; no DNA is available, so the TRBD1 call from TCRdb remains unchecked. Per germline, CDR1 MGHDK and CDR2 SYGVNS. The CDR3 has 13 amino acids. This CDR3 reads CASSGLREREQYF.

The J gene is TRBJ2-3, the V gene TRBV20-1; no DNA is available, so the TRBD2 call from TCRdb remains unchecked. The CDR3 consists of 18 residues. Germline-derived CDR1 and CDR2 are DFQATT and SNEGSKA (reference sequence). Here the CDR3 reads CSASLWDGRKPSTDTQYF.

This chain links TRBV7-8 with TRBJ2-5; no DNA is available, so the TRBD2 call from TCRdb remains unchecked. The CDR3 is 17 amino acids. Germline lookup yields CDR1 SGHVS and CDR2 FQNEAQ. Here the CDR3 reads CASSFLPTSAQQETQYF.

V is TRBV5-1 and J is TRBJ2-2; TCRdb returns TRBD2, unconfirmable since there is no DNA. This CDR3 spans 19 amino acids. The germline V gene encodes CDR1 SGHRS and CDR2 YFSETQ. CDR3 protein: CASSLAELSGRSRPGELFF.

This chain uses TRBV7-6 with TRBJ2-4; TCRdb proposes TRBD2, but this gene call is untestable without DNA. This CDR3 spans 15 amino acids. Germline CDR1 is SGHVS and CDR2 is FNYEAQ. This chain's CDR3 is CASSPVAGDQNIQYF.

J is TRBJ1-4 and V is TRBV5-1; TCRdb picks TRBD1, but there is no DNA to check that call. Germline assignment: CDR1 SGHRS and CDR2 YFSETQ. CDR3 length: 17 amino acids. CDR3: CASSLGDRVATNEKLFF.

The chain carries TRBV29-1 and TRBJ2-1; TCRdb proposes TRBD1, but this gene call is untestable without DNA. This CDR3 has 14 residues. Germline V gene sequence: CDR1 SQVTM, CDR2 ANQGSEA. The chain's CDR3 is CSVIRQGKGGEQFF.

This chain links TRBV5-1 with TRBJ2-5; without DNA, the TCRdb call of TRBD1 cannot be checked. Germline V lookup: CDR1 SGHRS, CDR2 YFSETQ. The CDR3 sequence is 15 residues long. The CDR3 here is CASRATLSTGETQYF. Using reference TRBV5-1 and TRBJ2-5 for the parts outside the CDR3, the full variable domain is KAGVTQTPRYLIKTRGQQVTLSCSPISGHRSVSWYQQTPGQGLQFLFEYFSETQRNKGNFPGRFSGRQFSNSRSEMNVSTLELGDSALYLCASRATLSTGETQYFGPGTRLLVL.

The rearrangement links TRBV4-1 to TRBJ2-6. CDR1 MGHRA and CDR2 YSYEKL come from the germline V gene. The CDR3 is made up of 13 amino acids. CDR3 sequence: CASAFKGANVLTF.

The chain couples TRBV3-1 to TRBJ2-2; TCRdb's D call, TRBD1, is unchecked because there is no DNA. CDR3 length equals 18 residues. Germline V lookup: CDR1 LGHDT, CDR2 YNNKEL (reference sequence). This chain's CDR3 is CASSQGVTYRGYTGELFF.

J is TRBJ1-2 and V is TRBV19; the D gene TCRdb calls, TRBD1, cannot be checked with no DNA. Germline CDR1 and CDR2: LNHDA and SQIVND (reference sequence). The CDR3 is made up of 14 amino acids. The CDR3 here is CASSTGTDSFGYTF.

The rearrangement uses TRBV27 and TRBJ2-1. This CDR3 has 13 amino acids. Germline-derived CDR1 and CDR2 are MNHEY and SMNVEV (reference sequence). This CDR3 is CASTGTRPDEQFF.

The chain joins TRBV12-3 or TRBV12-4 to TRBJ2-7; lacking DNA, the TRBD2 call made by TCRdb goes unchecked. CDR3 length: 15 residues. This chain's CDR3 is CASSLRDLSSYEQYF.

V gene TRBV20-1 combines with J gene TRBJ1-2. The CDR3 is 15 amino acids. Germline CDR1 DFQATT, CDR2 SNEGSKA (reference sequence). CDR3 sequence reads: CSARVGRSANYGYTF.

The rearrangement links TRBV19 to TRBJ2-1; no DNA is available, so the TRBD1 call from TCRdb remains unchecked. Germline CDR1 is LNHDA and CDR2 is SQIVND (reference sequence). This CDR3 is 15 amino acids long. CDR3 protein: CATNTGQGFSNEQFF. The full variable domain, rest sourced from reference TRBV19 and TRBJ2-1, is DGGITQSPKYLFRKEGQNVTLSCEQNLNHDAMYWYRQDPGQGLRLIYYSQIVNDFQKGDIAEGYSVSREKKESFPLTVTSAQKNPTAFYLCATNTGQGFSNEQFFGPGTRLTVL.

J is TRBJ2-3 and V is TRBV11-3; TCRdb names TRBD1, which stays unverified in the absence of DNA. The CDR3 totals 16 residues. Germline V gene lookup returns CDR1 SGHNT and CDR2 YENEEA. CDR3 loop: CASRQIPRGQTDTQYF.

This chain links TRBV12-3 or TRBV12-4 with TRBJ1-4; no DNA is available, so the TRBD1 call from TCRdb remains unchecked. The CDR3 sequence is 13 residues long. Here the CDR3 reads CASRGVYGEKLFF.

This chain uses TRBV5-6 with TRBJ2-1; TCRdb indicates TRBD1, and absent DNA this call remains unverified. Germline V gene sequence: CDR1 SGHDT, CDR2 YYEEEE. This CDR3 comprises 14 residues. CDR3 sequence reads: CASRASRAYNEQFF. Combining the CDR3 with reference TRBV5-6 and TRBJ2-1 gives the whole variable domain DAGVTQSPTHLIKTRGQQVTLRCSPKSGHDTVSWYQQALGQGPQFIFQYYEEEERQRGNFPDRFSGHQFPNYSSELNVNALLLGDSALYLCASRASRAYNEQFFGPGTRLTVL.

The chain carries TRBV25-1 and TRBJ1-4; TCRdb's D call of TRBD1 is untestable without DNA. The CDR3 length is 13 residues. Germline V gives CDR1 MGHDK, CDR2 SYGVNS. CDR3 residues: CASSPGTLTRLFF.